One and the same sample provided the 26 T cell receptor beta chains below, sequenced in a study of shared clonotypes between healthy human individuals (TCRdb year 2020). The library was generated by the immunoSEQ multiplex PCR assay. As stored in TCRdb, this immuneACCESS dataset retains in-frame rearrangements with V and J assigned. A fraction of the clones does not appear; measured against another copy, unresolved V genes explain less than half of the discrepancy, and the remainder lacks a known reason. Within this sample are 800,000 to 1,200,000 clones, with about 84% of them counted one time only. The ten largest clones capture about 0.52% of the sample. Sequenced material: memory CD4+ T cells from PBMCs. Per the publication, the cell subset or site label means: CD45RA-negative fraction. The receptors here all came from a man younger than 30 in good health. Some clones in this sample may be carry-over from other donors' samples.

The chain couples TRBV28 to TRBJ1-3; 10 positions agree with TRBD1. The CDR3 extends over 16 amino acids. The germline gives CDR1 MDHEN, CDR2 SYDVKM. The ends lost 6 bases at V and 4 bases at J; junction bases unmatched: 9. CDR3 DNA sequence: TGTGCCAGCAGGACATACCAGGGACAGGGGGGAAACACCATATATTTT. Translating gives CASRTYQGQGGNTIYF.

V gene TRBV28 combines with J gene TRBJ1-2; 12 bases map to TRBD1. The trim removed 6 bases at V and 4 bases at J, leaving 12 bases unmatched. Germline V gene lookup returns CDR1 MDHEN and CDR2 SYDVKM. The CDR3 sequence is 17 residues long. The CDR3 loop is CASRRITGTGGGYGYTF. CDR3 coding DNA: TGTGCCAGCAGACGCATAACCGGGACAGGGGGCGGCTATGGCTACACCTTC.

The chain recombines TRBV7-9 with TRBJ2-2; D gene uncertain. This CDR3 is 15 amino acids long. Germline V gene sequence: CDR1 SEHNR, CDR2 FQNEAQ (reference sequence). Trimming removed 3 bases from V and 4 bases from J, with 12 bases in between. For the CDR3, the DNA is TGTGCCAGCAGCTTCGCCCCTAGTTTCACCGGGGAGCTGTTTTTT. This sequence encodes CASSFAPSFTGELFF.

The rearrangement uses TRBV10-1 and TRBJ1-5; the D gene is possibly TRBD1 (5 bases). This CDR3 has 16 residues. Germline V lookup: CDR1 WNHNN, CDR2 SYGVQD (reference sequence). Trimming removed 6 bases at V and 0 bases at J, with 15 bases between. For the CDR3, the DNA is TGCGCCAGCAGGACGACAGATCCAAATAGCAATCAGCCCCAGCATTTT. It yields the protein CASRTTDPNSNQPQHF.

The CDR3, as DNA: TGTGCCAGCAGTGACCGGTACGGCGGAAGCCTCACTGAAGCTTTCTTT. Its protein product is CASSDRYGGSLTEAFF. The rearrangement joins TRBV6-4 to TRBJ1-1; D is undetermined. This CDR3 is 16 amino acids long. V lost 2 bases and J 4 bases, leaving 17 bases between the germline ends. Germline CDR1 MRHNA, CDR2 SNTAGT.

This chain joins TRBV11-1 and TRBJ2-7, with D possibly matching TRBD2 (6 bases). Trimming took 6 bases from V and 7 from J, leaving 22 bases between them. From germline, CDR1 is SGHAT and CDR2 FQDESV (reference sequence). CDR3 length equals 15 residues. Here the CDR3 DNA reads TGTGCCAGCAGTCCAAATCGGCTAGCGCGATGGGAGCAGTACTTC. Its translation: CASSPNRLARWEQYF.

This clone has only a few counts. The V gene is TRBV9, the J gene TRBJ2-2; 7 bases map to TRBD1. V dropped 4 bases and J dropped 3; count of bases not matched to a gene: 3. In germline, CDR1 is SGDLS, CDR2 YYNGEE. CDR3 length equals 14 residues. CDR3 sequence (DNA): TGTGCCAGCAGCCGGGACAGTTACACCGGGGAGCTGTTTTTT. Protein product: CASSRDSYTGELFF.

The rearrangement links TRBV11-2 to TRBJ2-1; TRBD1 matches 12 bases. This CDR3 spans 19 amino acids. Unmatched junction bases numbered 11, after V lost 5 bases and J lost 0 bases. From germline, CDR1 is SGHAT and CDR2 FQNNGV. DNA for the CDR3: TGTGCCAGCAGCCCCCCCAGGGACAGGGGGCCGAGCTCCTACAATGAGCAGTTCTTC. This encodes CASSPPRDRGPSSYNEQFF.

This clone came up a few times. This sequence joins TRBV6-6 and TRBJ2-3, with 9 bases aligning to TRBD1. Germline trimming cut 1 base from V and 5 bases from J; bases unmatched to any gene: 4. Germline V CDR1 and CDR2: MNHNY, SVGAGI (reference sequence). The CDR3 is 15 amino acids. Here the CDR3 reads CASSYLQGAQDTQYF. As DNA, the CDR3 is TGTGCCAGCAGTTACTTACAGGGGGCACAAGATACGCAGTATTTT.

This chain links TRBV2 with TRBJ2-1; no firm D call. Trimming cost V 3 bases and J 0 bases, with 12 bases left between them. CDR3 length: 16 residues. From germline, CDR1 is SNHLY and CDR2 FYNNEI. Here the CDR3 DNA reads TGTGCCAGCAGTGAGGTCTCGCCTTACTCCTACAATGAGCAGTTCTTC. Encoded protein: CASSEVSPYSYNEQFF.

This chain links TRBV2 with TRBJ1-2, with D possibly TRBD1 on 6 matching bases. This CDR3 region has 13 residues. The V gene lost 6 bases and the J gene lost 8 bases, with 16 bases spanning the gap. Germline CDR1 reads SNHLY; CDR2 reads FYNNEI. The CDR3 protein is CASRETGLGGYTF. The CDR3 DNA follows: TGTGCCAGCAGGGAAACAGGGTTGGGGGGCTACACCTTC.

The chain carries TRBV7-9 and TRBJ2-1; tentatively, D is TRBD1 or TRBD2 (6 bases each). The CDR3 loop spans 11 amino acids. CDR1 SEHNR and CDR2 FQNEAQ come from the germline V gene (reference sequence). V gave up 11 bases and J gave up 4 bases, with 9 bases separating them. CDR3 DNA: TGTGCCGGGGGGCCATACAATGAGCAGTTCTTC. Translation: CAGGPYNEQFF. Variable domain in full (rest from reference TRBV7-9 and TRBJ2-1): DTGVSQNPRHKITKRGQNVTFRCDPISEHNRLYWYRQTLGQGPEFLTYFQNEAQLEKSRLLSDRFSAERPKGSFSTLEIQRTEQGDSAMYLCAGGPYNEQFFGPGTRLTVL.

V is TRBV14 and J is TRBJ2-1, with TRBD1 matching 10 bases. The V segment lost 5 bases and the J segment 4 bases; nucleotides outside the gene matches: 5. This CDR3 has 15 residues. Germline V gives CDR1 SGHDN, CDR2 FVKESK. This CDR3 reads CASSLDRGNYNEQFF. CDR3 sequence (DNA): TGTGCCAGCAGCTTGGACAGGGGGAATTACAATGAGCAGTTCTTC. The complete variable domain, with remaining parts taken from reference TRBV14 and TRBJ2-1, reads EAGVTQFPSHSVIEKGQTVTLRCDPISGHDNLYWYRRVMGKEIKFLLHFVKESKQDESGMPNNRFLAERTGGTYSTLKVQPAELEDSGVYFCASSLDRGNYNEQFFGPGTRLTVL.

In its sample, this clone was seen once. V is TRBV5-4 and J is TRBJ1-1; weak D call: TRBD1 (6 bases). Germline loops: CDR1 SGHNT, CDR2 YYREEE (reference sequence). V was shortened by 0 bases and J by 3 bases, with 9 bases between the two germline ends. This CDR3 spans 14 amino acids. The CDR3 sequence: CASSLVGADTEAFF. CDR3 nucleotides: TGTGCCAGCAGCTTGGTGGGGGCCGACACTGAAGCTTTCTTT. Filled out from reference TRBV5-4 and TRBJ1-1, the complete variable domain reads ETGVTQSPTHLIKTRGQQVTLRCSSQSGHNTVSWYQQALGQGPQFIFQYYREEENGRGNFPPRFSGLQFPNYSSELNVNALELDDSALYLCASSLVGADTEAFFGQGTRLTVV.

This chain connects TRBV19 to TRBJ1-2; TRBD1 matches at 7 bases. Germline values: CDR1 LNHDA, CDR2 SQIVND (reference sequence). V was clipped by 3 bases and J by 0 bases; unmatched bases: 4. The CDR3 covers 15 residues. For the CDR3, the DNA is TGTGCCAGTAGTATGGGGGACAGAACTAACTATGGCTACACCTTC. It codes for CASSMGDRTNYGYTF.

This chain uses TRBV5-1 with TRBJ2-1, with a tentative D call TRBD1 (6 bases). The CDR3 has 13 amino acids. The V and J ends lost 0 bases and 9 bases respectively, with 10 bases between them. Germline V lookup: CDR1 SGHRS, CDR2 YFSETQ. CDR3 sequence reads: CASSLEGRGEQFF. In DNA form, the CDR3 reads TGCGCCAGCAGCTTGGAGGGCAGGGGTGAGCAGTTCTTC.

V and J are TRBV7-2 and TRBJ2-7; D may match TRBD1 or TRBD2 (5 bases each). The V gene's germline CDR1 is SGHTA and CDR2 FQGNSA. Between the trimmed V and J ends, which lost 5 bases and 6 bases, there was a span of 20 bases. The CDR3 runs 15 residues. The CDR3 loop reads CASSPGVVSQGEQYF. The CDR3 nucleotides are TGTGCCAGCAGCCCCGGGGTAGTAAGTCAGGGCGAGCAGTACTTC. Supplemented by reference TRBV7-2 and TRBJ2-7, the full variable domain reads GAGVSQSPSNKVTEKGKDVELRCDPISGHTALYWYRQSLGQGLEFLIYFQGNSAPDKSGLPSDRFSAERTGGSVSTLTIQRTQQEDSAVYLCASSPGVVSQGEQYFGPGTRLTVT.

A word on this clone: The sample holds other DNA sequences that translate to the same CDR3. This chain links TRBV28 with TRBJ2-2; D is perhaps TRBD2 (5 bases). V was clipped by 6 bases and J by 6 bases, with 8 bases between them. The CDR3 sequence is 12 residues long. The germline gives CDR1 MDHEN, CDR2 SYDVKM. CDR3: CASRGSAGELFF. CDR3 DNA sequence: TGTGCCAGCAGGGGGAGTGCCGGGGAGCTGTTTTTT. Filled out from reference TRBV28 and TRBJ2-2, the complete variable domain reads DVKVTQSSRYLVKRTGEKVFLECVQDMDHENMFWYRQDPGLGLRLIYFSYDVKMKEKGDIPEGYSVSREKKERFSLILESASTNQTSMYLCASRGSAGELFFGEGSRLTVL.

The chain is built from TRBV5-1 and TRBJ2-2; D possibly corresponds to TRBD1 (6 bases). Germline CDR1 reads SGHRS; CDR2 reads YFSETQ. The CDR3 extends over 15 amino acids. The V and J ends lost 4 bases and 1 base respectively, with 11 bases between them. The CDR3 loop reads CASSPQGLNTGELFF. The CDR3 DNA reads TGCGCCAGCAGCCCACAGGGCCTGAACACCGGGGAGCTGTTTTTT.

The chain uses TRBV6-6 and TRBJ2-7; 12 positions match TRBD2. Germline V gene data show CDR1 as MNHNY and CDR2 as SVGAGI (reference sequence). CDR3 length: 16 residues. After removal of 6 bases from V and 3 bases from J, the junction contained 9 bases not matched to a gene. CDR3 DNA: TGTGCCAGCAGCCACGGGACTAGCGGGCTGGGCTACGAGCAGTACTTC. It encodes CASSHGTSGLGYEQYF.

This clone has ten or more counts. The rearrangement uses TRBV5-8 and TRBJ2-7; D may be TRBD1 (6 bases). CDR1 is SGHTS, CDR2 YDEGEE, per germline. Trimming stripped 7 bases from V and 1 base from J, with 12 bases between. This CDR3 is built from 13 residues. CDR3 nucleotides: TGTGCCAGCCAGAGGGACACTTCCTACGAGCAGTACTTC. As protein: CASQRDTSYEQYF.

CDR3 residues: CASSPPRGAQYGEQFF. CDR3 nucleotide sequence: TGTGCCAGCTCACCACCGAGGGGGGCGCAGTATGGTGAGCAGTTCTTC. The V and J genes are TRBV18 and TRBJ2-1; D tentatively fits TRBD1 or TRBD2 (6 bases each). The CDR3 extends over 16 amino acids. The germline V gene has CDR1 KGHSH and CDR2 LQKENI. V was shortened by 0 bases and J by 9 bases, with 18 bases between the two germline ends.

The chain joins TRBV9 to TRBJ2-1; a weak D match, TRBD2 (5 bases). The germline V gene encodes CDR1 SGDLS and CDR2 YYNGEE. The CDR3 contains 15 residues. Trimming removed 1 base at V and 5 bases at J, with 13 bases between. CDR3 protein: CASSVLLEEDNEQFF. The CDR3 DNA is TGTGCCAGCAGCGTACTGTTGGAGGAAGACAATGAGCAGTTCTTC.

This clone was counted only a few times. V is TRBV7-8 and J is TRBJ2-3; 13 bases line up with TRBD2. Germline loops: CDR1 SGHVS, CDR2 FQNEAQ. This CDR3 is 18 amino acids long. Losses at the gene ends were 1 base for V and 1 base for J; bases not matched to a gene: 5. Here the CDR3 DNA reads TGTGCCAGCAGCTTAGGGCTAACTAGCGGGAGGGGCACAGATACGCAGTATTTT. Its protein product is CASSLGLTSGRGTDTQYF. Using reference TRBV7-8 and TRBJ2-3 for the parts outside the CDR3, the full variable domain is GAGVSQSPRYKVAKRGQDVALRCDPISGHVSLFWYQQALGQGPEFLTYFQNEAQLDKSGLPSDRFFAERPEGSVSTLKIQRTQQEDSAVYLCASSLGLTSGRGTDTQYFGPGTRLTVL.

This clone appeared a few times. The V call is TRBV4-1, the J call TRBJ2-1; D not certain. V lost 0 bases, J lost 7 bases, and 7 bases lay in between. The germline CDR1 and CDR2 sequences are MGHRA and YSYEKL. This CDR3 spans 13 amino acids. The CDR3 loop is CASSQEGINEQFF. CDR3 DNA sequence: TGCGCCAGCAGCCAAGAAGGGATTAATGAGCAGTTCTTC.

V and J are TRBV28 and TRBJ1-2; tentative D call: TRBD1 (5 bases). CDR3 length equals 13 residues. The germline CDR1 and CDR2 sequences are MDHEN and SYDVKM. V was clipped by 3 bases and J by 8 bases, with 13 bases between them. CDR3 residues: CASSFPQGRGYTF. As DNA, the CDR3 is TGTGCCAGCAGTTTTCCGCAGGGACGAGGCTACACCTTC.